This T cell receptor (beta chain) was found in a study of blood T cell repertoires in COVID-19. The protocol was immunoSEQ multiplex PCR, while the TCRdb copy is restricted to in-frame clones and leaves out a portion. The sample lists about 200,000 clones, about 89% occurring once. Trimming stripped 5 bases from V and 6 bases from J, with 20 bases between. CDR1 is LNHDA, CDR2 SQIVND, per germline (reference sequence). There are 16 residues in the CDR3. Source material: PBMCs or T cells enriched from blood (not recorded which). The chain joins TRBV19 to TRBJ1-5; no definite D call. This TCR derives from a young woman who had recovered from COVID-19. This chain's CDR3 is CASSLAYRGRSQPQHF. CDR3 in DNA: TGTGCCAGTAGTCTCGCCTACCGGGGTCGAAGTCAGCCCCAGCATTTT.